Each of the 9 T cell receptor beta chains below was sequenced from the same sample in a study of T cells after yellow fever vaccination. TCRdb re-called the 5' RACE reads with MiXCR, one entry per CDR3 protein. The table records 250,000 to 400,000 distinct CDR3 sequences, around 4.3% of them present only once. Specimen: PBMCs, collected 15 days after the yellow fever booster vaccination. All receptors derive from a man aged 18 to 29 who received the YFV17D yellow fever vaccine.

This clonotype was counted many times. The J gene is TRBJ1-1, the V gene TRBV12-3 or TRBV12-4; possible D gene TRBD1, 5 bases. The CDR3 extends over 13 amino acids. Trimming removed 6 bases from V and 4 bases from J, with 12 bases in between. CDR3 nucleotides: TGTGCCAGCAGATTCGGGGGAGTCACTGAAGCTTTCTTT. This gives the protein CASRFGGVTEAFF.

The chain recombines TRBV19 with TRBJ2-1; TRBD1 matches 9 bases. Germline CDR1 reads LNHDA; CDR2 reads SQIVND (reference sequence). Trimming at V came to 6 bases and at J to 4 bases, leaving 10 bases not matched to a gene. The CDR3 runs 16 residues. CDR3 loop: CASSSTGTGRYNEQFF. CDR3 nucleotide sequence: TGTGCCAGTAGCTCAACCGGGACAGGGAGATACAATGAGCAGTTCTTC.

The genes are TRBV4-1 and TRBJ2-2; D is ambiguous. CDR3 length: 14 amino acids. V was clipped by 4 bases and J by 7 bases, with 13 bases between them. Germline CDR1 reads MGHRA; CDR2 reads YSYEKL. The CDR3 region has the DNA TGCGCCAGCAGCCCGAAGCGTGGTTTCGGGGAGCTGTTTTTT. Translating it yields CASSPKRGFGELFF.

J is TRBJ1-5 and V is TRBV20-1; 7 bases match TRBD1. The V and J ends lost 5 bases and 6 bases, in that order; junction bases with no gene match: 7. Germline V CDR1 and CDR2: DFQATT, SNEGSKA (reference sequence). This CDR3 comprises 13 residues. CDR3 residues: CSAFSGGAQPQHF. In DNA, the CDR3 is TGCAGTGCTTTTTCAGGGGGAGCTCAGCCCCAGCATTTT.

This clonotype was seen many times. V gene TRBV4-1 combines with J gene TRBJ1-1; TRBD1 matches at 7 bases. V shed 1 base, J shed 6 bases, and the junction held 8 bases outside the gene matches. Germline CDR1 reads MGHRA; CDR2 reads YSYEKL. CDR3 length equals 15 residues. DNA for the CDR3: TGCGCCAGCAGCCAAGCGGGCAGGGGGAGCCCTGAAGCTTTCTTT. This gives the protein CASSQAGRGSPEAFF.

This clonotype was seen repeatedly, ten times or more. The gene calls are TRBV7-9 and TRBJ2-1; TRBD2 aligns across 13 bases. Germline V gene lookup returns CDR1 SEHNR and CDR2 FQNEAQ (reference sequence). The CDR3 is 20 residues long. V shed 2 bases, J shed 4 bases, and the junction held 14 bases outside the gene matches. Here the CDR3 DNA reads TGTGCCAGCAGCTTAAGGGTCGGGACTAGCGGGGAAAGAAGATACAATGAGCAGTTCTTC. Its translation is CASSLRVGTSGERRYNEQFF. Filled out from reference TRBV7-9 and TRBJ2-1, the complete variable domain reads DTGVSQNPRHKITKRGQNVTFRCDPISEHNRLYWYRQTLGQGPEFLTYFQNEAQLEKSRLLSDRFSAERPKGSFSTLEIQRTEQGDSAMYLCASSLRVGTSGERRYNEQFFGPGTRLTVL.

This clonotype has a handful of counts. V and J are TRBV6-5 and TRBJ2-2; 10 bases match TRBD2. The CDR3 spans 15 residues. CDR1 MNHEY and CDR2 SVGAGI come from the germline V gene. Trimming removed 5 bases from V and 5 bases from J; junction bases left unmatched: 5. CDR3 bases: TGTGCCAGCAGTCCAAGGACTAGCGGAACCGGGGAGCTGTTTTTT. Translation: CASSPRTSGTGELFF.

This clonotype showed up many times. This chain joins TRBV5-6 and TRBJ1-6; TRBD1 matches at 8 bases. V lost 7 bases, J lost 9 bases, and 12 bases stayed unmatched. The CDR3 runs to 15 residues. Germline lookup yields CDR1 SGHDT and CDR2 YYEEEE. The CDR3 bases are TGTGCCAGCTATGCTACAGGGGGTCCACTTTCACCCCTCCACTTT. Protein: CASYATGGPLSPLHF.

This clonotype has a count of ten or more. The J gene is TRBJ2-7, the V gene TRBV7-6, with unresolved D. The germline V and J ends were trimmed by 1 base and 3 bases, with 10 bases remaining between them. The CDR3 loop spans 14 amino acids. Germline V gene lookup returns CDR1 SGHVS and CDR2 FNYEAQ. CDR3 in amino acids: CASSLGGTGYEQYF. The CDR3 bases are TGTGCCAGCAGCTTAGGTGGTACGGGCTACGAGCAGTACTTC.